The T cell receptor beta chain under discussion was sequenced for a study of shared clonotypes between healthy human individuals. With 4 bases clipped from V and 8 bases from J, the junction kept 14 bases outside the gene matches. Germline V gives CDR1 SGHRS, CDR2 YFSETQ. The CDR3 length is 16 residues. Methods used by the authors: Owing to the provision of junction-only sequences devoid of quality scores by immunoSEQ, filtering differed. Some clones are missing from TCRdb's copy, which holds only in-frame ones; the method was immunoSEQ multiplex PCR. V, J and clone size are those of that table, while D and trimming were read from the DNA. The data contain approximately 1,000,000 clones, around 77% of them singletons.

The chain uses TRBV5-1 and TRBJ2-1, with 8 bases identical to TRBD2. The sequence came from a young man in good health. Some clones in this sample may be carry-over from other donors' samples. The sequenced sample was memory CD4+ T cells from PBMCs. Subset defined: CD45RA-negative fraction. Here the CDR3 reads CASSPWTSSRGDEQFF. The CDR3 nucleotides are TGCGCCAGCAGCCCATGGACTAGCTCCCGAGGGGATGAGCAGTTCTTC. The entire variable domain, with the rest obtained from reference TRBV5-1 and TRBJ2-1, is as follows: KAGVTQTPRYLIKTRGQQVTLSCSPISGHRSVSWYQQTPGQGLQFLFEYFSETQRNKGNFPGRFSGRQFSNSRSEMNVSTLELGDSALYLCASSPWTSSRGDEQFFGPGTRLTVL.